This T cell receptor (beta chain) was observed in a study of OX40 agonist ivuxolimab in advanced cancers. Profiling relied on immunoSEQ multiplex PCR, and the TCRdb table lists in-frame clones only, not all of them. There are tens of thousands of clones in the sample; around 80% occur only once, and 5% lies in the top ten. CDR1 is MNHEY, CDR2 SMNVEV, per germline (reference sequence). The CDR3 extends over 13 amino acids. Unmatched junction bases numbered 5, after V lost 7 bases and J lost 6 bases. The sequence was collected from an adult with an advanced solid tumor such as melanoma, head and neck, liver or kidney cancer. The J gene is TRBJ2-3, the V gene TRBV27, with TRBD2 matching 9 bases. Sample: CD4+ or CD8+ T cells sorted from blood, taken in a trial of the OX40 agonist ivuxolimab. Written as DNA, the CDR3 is TGTGCCAGCAAAGCGGGAGGCGGGGATACGCAGTATTTT. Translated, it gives CASKAGGGDTQYF.